The entry below gives a single TCR beta chain sequence along with its context. Its antigen remains unknown. Germline CDR1 is SGHRS and CDR2 is YFSETQ. The CDR3 loop spans 15 amino acids. V dropped 3 bases and J dropped 5; count of bases not matched to a gene: 7. The data are from a study of cytomegalovirus exposure and HLA in healthy donors. The PCR contained 60 Vbeta and 13 Jbeta primers. Only in-frame clones appear in the TCRdb table, and some are missing; sequencing was by immunoSEQ multiplex PCR. The data show under 100,000 clones, more than 60% seen once. Study-wide results and caveats: No immune exposure information besides CMV serostatus was available. In a later analysis, a genetic analysis reported fewer productive-TCR N-insertions in an Asian-associated ancestry cluster than the cohort average.

The sequence derives from a human donor in good health. The rearrangement joins TRBV5-1 to TRBJ2-1, with 8 bases identical to TRBD1. Specimen: PBMCs. CDR3 bases: TGCGCCAGCAGCTCCCACCCAGGGGGCAACAATGAGCAGTTCTTC. It specifies CASSSHPGGNNEQFF. Using reference TRBV5-1 and TRBJ2-1 for the parts outside the CDR3, the full variable domain is KAGVTQTPRYLIKTRGQQVTLSCSPISGHRSVSWYQQTPGQGLQFLFEYFSETQRNKGNFPGRFSGRQFSNSRSEMNVSTLELGDSALYLCASSSHPGGNNEQFFGPGTRLTVL.